The 24 T cell receptor beta chains presented below share a single source sample, sequenced in a study of T-cell reconstitution after alpha-beta-depleted transplantation in children. During its preparation, the TCRbeta library received unique molecular identifiers. TCRdb re-analysed the PCR reads in MiXCR, keeping a single row per CDR3 protein. The sample yields some 350,000 distinct CDR3 sequences, about 17% seen once. This specimen was PBMCs, mostly from graft donor cells, taken 360 days after TCRalphabeta/CD19-depleted stem cell transplant. The receptors stem from a male patient between 2 and 9 years old who had a stem cell transplant for acute lymphoblastic leukemia, so the T cells may come from the graft donor.

The chain combines TRBV5-4 with TRBJ2-3, with TRBD2 matching over 9 bases. The germline V gene has CDR1 SGHNT and CDR2 YYREEE (reference sequence). The V and J ends lost 3 bases and 1 base, in that order; junction bases with no gene match: 9. This CDR3 spans 17 amino acids. The CDR3 nucleotides are TGTGCCAGCAGCTGGGCCCCGCGGGAGGGGGGCACAGATACGCAGTATTTT. This codes for CASSWAPREGGTDTQYF.

The V gene is TRBV12-3 or TRBV12-4, the J gene TRBJ2-2; D is tentatively TRBD1 or TRBD2 (5 bases each). V dropped 6 bases and J dropped 4 bases, with 15 bases sitting between them. The CDR3 is made up of 15 amino acids. This CDR3 is CASSPGLGATGELFF. CDR3 DNA sequence: TGTGCCAGCAGCCCTGGACTCGGGGCCACCGGGGAGCTGTTTTTT.

The genes are TRBV5-5 and TRBJ1-1; no clear D. This CDR3 has 14 amino acids. The germline V gene encodes CDR1 SGHKS and CDR2 YYEKEE (reference sequence). Trimming took 0 bases from V and 4 from J, leaving 10 bases between them. The CDR3 loop is CASSLAGASTEAFF. The CDR3 nucleotides are TGTGCCAGCAGCTTGGCAGGTGCGTCCACTGAAGCTTTCTTT.

This chain connects TRBV20-1 to TRBJ2-4; D not resolved. V lost 5 bases, J lost 0 bases, and 11 bases lay in between. Germline V gene sequence: CDR1 DFQATT, CDR2 SNEGSKA (reference sequence). There are 14 residues in the CDR3. The CDR3 spells CSAVIGVAKNIQYF. CDR3 sequence (DNA): TGCAGTGCTGTGATTGGGGTAGCCAAAAACATTCAGTACTTC.

The rearrangement uses TRBV25-1 and TRBJ2-7, with D possibly TRBD1 on 6 matching bases. Deletions cut 1 base from V and 7 bases from J, with 14 bases between. This CDR3 spans 14 amino acids. Germline CDR1 is MGHDK and CDR2 is SYGVNS. CDR3 residues: CASSEWLGGREQYF. The DNA of the CDR3 is TGTGCCAGCAGTGAATGGCTAGGGGGTAGGGAGCAGTACTTC.

The V and J genes are TRBV7-9 and TRBJ2-5; 7 bases fit TRBD2. The V and J ends lost 5 bases and 4 bases, in that order; junction bases with no gene match: 10. CDR1 and CDR2 (germline): SEHNR, FQNEAQ (reference sequence). The CDR3 length is 15 residues. CDR3 residues: CASSGRAGRGETQYF. The CDR3 bases are TGTGCCAGCAGCGGACGAGCGGGGAGGGGAGAGACCCAGTACTTC.

In regard to this clonotype: The final CDR3 position lacks the conserved phenylalanine or tryptophan, pointing to a likely read error. The chain uses TRBV28 and TRBJ2-7, with D possibly being TRBD1 (6 bases). CDR3 length equals 14 residues. V dropped 5 bases and J dropped 3 bases, with 14 bases sitting between them. Germline V lookup: CDR1 MDHEN, CDR2 SYDVKM. CDR3 sequence (DNA): TGTGCCAGCAGTCCACAGGGTACTAGCTACGAGCAGTACTGC. It codes for CASSPQGTSYEQYC.

This clonotype occurred once. The chain employs TRBV11-2 and TRBJ2-7; 11 bases are a match to TRBD2. The CDR3 consists of 17 residues. The V and J ends lost 1 base and 3 bases, in that order; junction bases with no gene match: 8. The germline V gene encodes CDR1 SGHAT and CDR2 FQNNGV. The CDR3 coding sequence is TGTGCCAGCAGCTTAGTAGCGACTAGCGGGACGATCTACGAGCAGTACTTC. Amino acids: CASSLVATSGTIYEQYF.

A few counts support this clonotype. V is TRBV7-9 and J is TRBJ2-3; maybe TRBD2 (6 bases). The ends were cut back, 0 bases at V and 1 base at J, with 14 bases in the middle. Germline assignment: CDR1 SEHNR and CDR2 FQNEAQ (reference sequence). The CDR3 is 17 residues long. The CDR3 reads CASSLAQGLLGTDTQYF. CDR3 sequence (DNA): TGTGCCAGCAGCTTAGCGCAGGGACTCCTAGGCACAGATACGCAGTATTTT.

The rearrangement joins TRBV5-1 to TRBJ2-7; D is perhaps TRBD1 (6 bases). This CDR3 comprises 13 residues. CDR1 and CDR2 from the germline V gene are SGHRS and YFSETQ. V was trimmed by 1 base and J by 3 bases, leaving 8 bases between them. The CDR3 bases are TGCGCCAGCAGCTTGACAGGGTTCTACGAGCAGTACTTC. Protein: CASSLTGFYEQYF.

This clonotype appeared a few times. The chain has TRBV20-1 and TRBJ2-7; the match to TRBD2 covers 10 bases. Trimming cost V 5 bases and J 3 bases; bases outside gene matches: 7. CDR1 is DFQATT and CDR2 is SNEGSKA in the germline V gene (reference sequence). CDR3 length: 14 residues. For the CDR3, the DNA is TGCAGTGCTGGGACTAGCGAAACGTTCTACGAGCAGTACTTC. It yields the protein CSAGTSETFYEQYF.

This chain links TRBV6-5 with TRBJ2-1, with 7 bases that match TRBD2. The V segment lost 1 base and the J segment 3 bases; nucleotides outside the gene matches: 3. CDR1 is MNHEY, CDR2 SVGAGI, per germline. The CDR3 covers 15 residues. In nucleotides, the CDR3 is TGTGCCAGCAGTTACTGGGGCGGGGGCTACAATGAGCAGTTCTTC. It translates to CASSYWGGGYNEQFF.

In its sample, this clonotype was seen a few times. The chain uses TRBV13 and TRBJ2-3, with 7 bases identical to TRBD2. V lost 5 bases to trimming and J lost 0 bases; unmatched junction nucleotides: 14. From germline, CDR1 is PRHDT and CDR2 FYEKMQ (reference sequence). The CDR3 runs 18 residues. The CDR3 DNA follows: TGTGCCAGCAGCCCAAGCCTAGCGGAGGGGCCTAGCACAGATACGCAGTATTTT. It translates to CASSPSLAEGPSTDTQYF.

This clonotype was detected ten times or more. The chain employs TRBV29-1 and TRBJ2-2; 8 bases line up with TRBD1. The V gene end was trimmed by 6 bases and the J gene end by 7 bases; junction bases not matched to a gene: 7. Per the germline V gene, CDR1 is SQVTM and CDR2 is ANQGSEA. The CDR3 is 13 amino acids. CDR3 protein: CSVTGTGIGELFF. The CDR3 region has the DNA TGCAGCGTAACCGGGACAGGAATCGGGGAGCTGTTTTTT.

The chain couples TRBV4-2 to TRBJ1-2; D perhaps matches TRBD1 (5 bases). CDR1 is LGHNA, CDR2 YNFKEQ, per germline. This CDR3 contains 14 residues. The germline V and J ends were trimmed by 0 bases and 7 bases, with 12 bases remaining between them. CDR3 in DNA: TGTGCCAGCAGCCAAGATCCCGGGGGTACTGGCTACACCTTC. Residues: CASSQDPGGTGYTF.

This clonotype turned up a few times. The V gene is TRBV20-1, the J gene TRBJ2-1; D unclear. Germline CDR1 and CDR2: DFQATT and SNEGSKA (reference sequence). The CDR3 covers 16 residues. V gave up 5 bases and J gave up 5 bases, with 22 bases separating them. In DNA, the CDR3 is TGCAGTGCTCAGGACCCAATACGAAGGGTTGACAATGAGCAGTTCTTC. Its protein product is CSAQDPIRRVDNEQFF.

This clonotype was found many times. An end of the junction differs from the germline gene, which may be a read error. The chain links TRBV18 to TRBJ2-3; TRBD1 is a possible D gene (5 bases). The CDR3 contains 16 residues. Germline values: CDR1 KGHSH, CDR2 LQKENI. The CDR3 protein is CASSAFLTEYTDAQYF. CDR3 coding DNA: TGTGCCAGCTCAGCCTTCCTGACAGAATACACAGATGCGCAGTATTTT.

A few counts support this clonotype. The chain carries TRBV7-2 and TRBJ2-4; no clear D. The CDR3 covers 16 residues. The germline gives CDR1 SGHTA, CDR2 FQGNSA. V shed 2 bases and J shed 0 bases, with 11 bases lying between them. CDR3 amino acids: CASSLLLSLAKNIQYF. Written as DNA, the CDR3 is TGTGCCAGCAGCTTATTGTTATCGTTAGCCAAAAACATTCAGTACTTC.

This clonotype occurred a few times. The chain employs TRBV29-1 and TRBJ2-2; D gene unclear. The ends were cut back, 5 bases at V and 3 bases at J, with 4 bases in the middle. In germline, CDR1 is SQVTM, CDR2 ANQGSEA. This CDR3 region has 11 residues. The CDR3 nucleotides read TGCAGCGTTTTTCACACCGGGGAGCTGTTTTTT. Protein: CSVFHTGELFF.

The V gene is TRBV28, the J gene TRBJ2-7, with TRBD2 matching 7 bases. The length of the CDR3 is 15 residues. V gave up 5 bases and J gave up 6 bases; unmatched junction bases: 13. CDR1 is MDHEN and CDR2 is SYDVKM in the germline V gene. The CDR3 sequence: CASSVSSGGLREQYF. The CDR3 coding sequence is TGTGCCAGCAGTGTGTCCTCTGGGGGACTACGCGAGCAGTACTTC.

The chain has TRBV6-1 and TRBJ2-3; the D gene is possibly TRBD2 (5 bases). Between the trimmed V and J ends, which lost 7 bases and 0 bases, there was a span of 17 bases. This CDR3 comprises 16 residues. Per germline, CDR1 MNHNS and CDR2 SASEGT. CDR3 sequence (DNA): TGTGCCAGCAAAGGAGGAACGCGTCCTAGCACAGATACGCAGTATTTT. Translation gives CASKGGTRPSTDTQYF.

The rearrangement uses TRBV4-3 and TRBJ2-2; TRBD2 matches at 13 bases. The trim removed 4 bases at V and 3 bases at J, leaving 5 bases unmatched. CDR1 is LGHNA, CDR2 YSLEER, per germline. The CDR3 contains 17 residues. This CDR3 reads CASSLGLAGAHTGELFF. CDR3 bases: TGCGCCAGCAGCCTCGGACTAGCGGGAGCGCACACCGGGGAGCTGTTTTTT.

The J gene is TRBJ2-5, the V gene TRBV4-1; no definite D call. The V end was cut by 1 base, the J end by 0 bases, with 9 bases between. Germline V gene lookup returns CDR1 MGHRA and CDR2 YSYEKL. The CDR3 is made up of 15 amino acids. This chain's CDR3 is CASSQGAAYQETQYF. The CDR3 DNA sequence: TGCGCCAGCAGCCAAGGGGCAGCGTACCAAGAGACCCAGTACTTC.

This clonotype was found a few times. This sequence joins TRBV9 and TRBJ1-6; 8 positions match TRBD1. The junction had 1 base not matched to a gene; V was cut back by 3 bases and J by 2 bases. The CDR3 spans 15 residues. CDR1 SGDLS and CDR2 YYNGEE come from the germline V gene. This chain's CDR3 is CASSAQGAYNSPLHF. DNA of the CDR3: TGTGCCAGCAGCGCACAGGGGGCCTATAATTCACCCCTCCACTTT.